These T cell receptor beta chains were read from a single sample in a study of blood T cells in healthy people across ages. TCRdb passed the 5' RACE reads through MiXCR, listing each CDR3 protein once. Of about 2 million distinct CDR3 sequences in the sample, roughly 52% were seen once. The sequenced sample consisted of blood. These receptor sequences come from a woman aged 40 to 49 in good health. Both conserved end residues are part of each CDR3. A D gene is named only where the DNA matches it firmly. Rows may omit the clone size; those that give it use once, few, many or a size class.

v_gene	j_gene	abundance	d_gene	CDR3nt	CDR3aa
TRBV5-5	TRBJ2-5	-	-	TGTGCCAGCAAAAGTTCTCAAGAGACCCAGTACTTC	CASKSSQETQYF
TRBV20-1	TRBJ2-3	-	-	TGCAGTGCTGTCCCTCACACAGATACGCAGTATTTT	CSAVPHTDTQYF
TRBV6-5	TRBJ2-5	-	-	TGTGCCAGCAGTTACTCAATGGAATGGGCCCAGTACTTC	CASSYSMEWAQYF
TRBV7-9	TRBJ2-1	-	TRBD2	TGTGCCAGCAGGTCTAGCGGGGGGGCCATATATGAGCAGTTCTTC	CASRSSGGAIYEQFF
TRBV7-2	TRBJ2-7	-	-	TGTGCCAGCAGCATAGGGGTCTCCATGGACGAGCAGTACTTC	CASSIGVSMDEQYF
TRBV7-2	TRBJ1-5	once	-	TGTGCCAGCAGCTTAGGGTATGGGCAGCCCCAGCATTTT	CASSLGYGQPQHF
TRBV7-2	TRBJ2-1	few	-	TGTGCCAGCAGCAATCGGACAGCCAAACACAATGAGCAGTTCTTC	CASSNRTAKHNEQFF
TRBV6-4	TRBJ2-7	few	-	TGTGCCAGTTCTGGGACCGGAAAGAGTCGCGAGCAGTACTTC	CASSGTGKSREQYF
TRBV7-9	TRBJ2-7	-	-	TGTGCCAGCAGCTCGGATGTTGGAAACGGTAAATACGAGCAGTACTTC	CASSSDVGNGKYEQYF
TRBV28	TRBJ1-5	once	TRBD1	TGTGCCAGCAGCACAGGGGATTATCAGCCCCAGCATTTT	CASSTGDYQPQHF
TRBV5-1	TRBJ1-2	few	-	TGCGCCAGCAAGAAGGAAGGGGCGTTTAACTATGGCTACACCTTC	CASKKEGAFNYGYTF
TRBV7-2	TRBJ1-2	-	-	TGTGCCAGCAGCTTAATGGATGGCTACACCTTC	CASSLMDGYTF
TRBV20-1	TRBJ2-5	once	-	TGCAGTGCCCCAGCTAACCCCATCCAAGAGACCCAGTACTTC	CSAPANPIQETQYF
TRBV27	TRBJ1-4	-	-	TGTGCCAGCAACTCCGGTCGGGGAAAACTGTTTTTT	CASNSGRGKLFF
TRBV6-6	TRBJ2-7	-	TRBD1	TGTGCCAGCAGAAAACAGGGGGCGGGCAATGAGCAGTACTTC	CASRKQGAGNEQYF
TRBV15	TRBJ1-5	-	-	TGTGCCACCAGCAGCCCGGGTCTGAATCAGCCCCAGCATTTT	CATSSPGLNQPQHF
TRBV7-9	TRBJ2-1	few	-	TGTGCCAGCAGCTTCACCAGCCATGAGCAGTTCTTC	CASSFTSHEQFF
TRBV24-1	TRBJ2-5	once	TRBD1	TGTGCCACCAGTGATTATGGGACAGGGAAAGGAGAGACCCAGTACTTC	CATSDYGTGKGETQYF
TRBV14	TRBJ2-1	-	TRBD2	TGTGCCAGCAGCCAGTCGGGGGGGGGACGGCGGTTCTTC	CASSQSGGGRRFF
TRBV6-2/TRBV6-3	TRBJ2-7	-	-	TGTGCCAGCAGTTTCGTCAACAACGAGCAGTACTTC	CASSFVNNEQYF
TRBV12-3/TRBV12-4	TRBJ2-7	-	-	TGTGCCAGCAGTTTTCTGGACAGAACCTACGAGCAGTACTTC	CASSFLDRTYEQYF
TRBV6-6	TRBJ1-2	-	TRBD1	TGTGCCAGCAGCATGACAGGGTCGTTGAGCTATGGCTACACCTTC	CASSMTGSLSYGYTF
TRBV18	TRBJ1-2	-	TRBD1	TGTGCCAGCTCCCATTCGGGGACAGGGTATGGCTACACCTTC	CASSHSGTGYGYTF
TRBV20-1	TRBJ1-6	-	-	TGCAGTGCAAATAATAATTCACCCCTCCACTTT	CSANNNSPLHF